The 10 T cell receptor beta chains listed next were all sequenced from one sample in a study of cytomegalovirus exposure and HLA in healthy donors. 60 Vbeta and 13 Jbeta primers were used in PCR. Generated by immunoSEQ multiplex PCR, the TCRdb table keeps only in-frame clones and is missing some. The sample records 150,000 to 200,000 clones, 68% being singletons. Sequenced: PBMCs. The receptors derive from a man in his thirties or forties in good health and CMV-seropositive.

In its sample, this clone was seen once. The rearrangement uses TRBV11-2 and TRBJ1-1, with a possible D match to TRBD1 (5 bases). This CDR3 is 12 amino acids long. V was clipped by 5 bases and J by 6 bases, with 10 bases between them. Germline V gene data show CDR1 as SGHAT and CDR2 as FQNNGV. DNA for the CDR3: TGTGCCAGCAGCCCCCAGGGCCCTGAAGCTTTCTTT. It yields the protein CASSPQGPEAFF.

The chain employs TRBV6-5 and TRBJ2-7, with TRBD1 matching over 7 bases. Germline loops: CDR1 MNHEY, CDR2 SVGAGI. The length of the CDR3 is 14 residues. J lost 5 bases, V lost 2 bases, and 6 bases had no gene match. The CDR3 region is CASSYNKGAHEQYF. The CDR3 DNA sequence: TGTGCCAGCAGTTACAATAAGGGGGCCCACGAGCAGTACTTC.

The chain couples TRBV4-1 to TRBJ1-5; the D is unclear. Trimming took off 5 bases at V and 4 bases at J, with 21 bases between the two ends. The germline V gene has CDR1 MGHRA and CDR2 YSYEKL. The CDR3 runs 17 residues. The CDR3 here is CASSVEWRAMSNQPQHF. DNA for the CDR3: TGCGCCAGCAGCGTAGAATGGCGGGCTATGAGTAATCAGCCCCAGCATTTT.

The chain recombines TRBV7-9 with TRBJ2-1; 11 bases map to TRBD2. V shed 8 bases and J 4 bases; nucleotides not matched to a gene: 4. This CDR3 region has 14 residues. Germline lookup yields CDR1 SEHNR and CDR2 FQNEAQ (reference sequence). In nucleotides, the CDR3 is TGTGCCAGCTCTATAGCGGGAGGGTACAATGAGCAGTTCTTC. This codes for CASSIAGGYNEQFF.

The chain joins TRBV4-1 to TRBJ2-1; TRBD2 is a possible D gene (6 bases). The CDR3 spans 13 residues. Germline CDR1 and CDR2: MGHRA and YSYEKL. The V end was cut by 10 bases, the J end by 5 bases, with 15 bases between. The CDR3 DNA is TGCGCCATCAGGAGGGAGAGGGACAATGAGCAGTTCTTC. Its translation is CAIRRERDNEQFF.

The V gene is TRBV11-2, the J gene TRBJ2-2, with unresolved D. The CDR3 is 13 residues long. Germline assignment: CDR1 SGHAT and CDR2 FQNNGV. V lost 5 bases, J lost 8 bases, and 12 bases lay in between. CDR3 coding DNA: TGTGCCAGCAGCCCCTCTCGGGTGGGGGAGCTGTTTTTT. Protein sequence: CASSPSRVGELFF.

This clone showed up just a few times. The rearrangement joins TRBV7-9 to TRBJ2-1; the match to TRBD2 covers 7 bases. Unmatched junction bases numbered 11, after V lost 5 bases and J lost 7 bases. The germline V gene encodes CDR1 SEHNR and CDR2 FQNEAQ (reference sequence). CDR3 size: 15 residues. As DNA, the CDR3 is TGTGCCAGCAGCCTGACCGCAGGGCGGGGGAATGAGCAGTTCTTC. Residues: CASSLTAGRGNEQFF.

There are a few counts of this clone. This chain connects TRBV30 to TRBJ1-2, with 9 bases lining up with TRBD1. The CDR3 length is 17 residues. With V trimmed by 1 base and J by 1 base, 10 bases remained unmatched. The V gene's germline CDR1 is GTSNPN and CDR2 SVGIG (reference sequence). CDR3 residues: CAWSDQGTGSNNYGYTF. The CDR3 region has the DNA TGTGCCTGGAGTGACCAAGGGACAGGGAGTAATAACTATGGCTACACCTTC.

Here the CDR3 reads CASSQDGPGVLAGGQVYNEQFF. The CDR3 nucleotides read TGCGCCAGCAGCCAAGATGGGCCGGGGGTGCTAGCGGGAGGGCAGGTTTACAATGAGCAGTTCTTC. The V gene is TRBV4-1, the J gene TRBJ2-1; 12 nucleotides align to TRBD2. CDR1 is MGHRA, CDR2 YSYEKL, per germline. This CDR3 has 22 amino acids. Trimming took 0 bases from V and 4 from J; bases not matched to a gene: 19.

This chain uses TRBV2 with TRBJ2-7; D unresolved. CDR1 SNHLY and CDR2 FYNNEI come from the germline V gene. CDR3 length: 14 amino acids. Between the trimmed V and J ends, which lost 1 base and 2 bases, there was a span of 9 bases. As DNA, the CDR3 is TGTGCCAGCAGTGAAGGGTGGCAGGCCTACGAGCAGTACTTC. Its protein is CASSEGWQAYEQYF.